This T cell receptor beta chain was captured in a study of type 1 regulatory T cells. Whole-study context: T-allo10 is a Tr1-enriched, alloantigen-specific CD4 T cell product made in vitro.

This clonotype was counted a few times. V lost 2 bases and J lost 5; bases outside the gene matches: 2. The CDR3 runs to 13 residues. CDR1 SGDLS and CDR2 YYNGEE come from the germline V gene. TCRdb used MiXCR to reprocess the reads, holding one entry per CDR3 protein. This sample carries 80,000 to 100,000 distinct CDR3 sequences, roughly 31% of them seen once, and the ten largest clones take 2% to 2.5%. The clonotype was recovered from a human donor in good health. Sequencing was carried out using CD4+ T cells, either the whole sample or a sorted fraction (not recorded which). J is TRBJ2-3 and V is TRBV9, with TRBD2 matching over 7 bases. In nucleotides, the CDR3 is TGTGCCAGCAGCGTTATAGCGGGAGATACGCAGTATTTT. This sequence encodes CASSVIAGDTQYF.